This T cell receptor beta chain was obtained from a study of response to subunit inactivated influenza vaccine. This clonotype turned up a few times. The antigen is unknown. Overall study findings and caveats: After each seasonal influenza vaccination, few new T cells are recruited, the authors suggested.

The CDR3 has 13 amino acids. The germline gives CDR1 MNHNS, CDR2 SASEGT. Trimming pared 7 bases from V and 4 bases from J, leaving 13 bases between. MiXCR, applied by TCRdb to the RT-PCR reads, yields one record per CDR3 protein. The table has hundreds of thousands of distinct CDR3 sequences, 12% seen once. Sequencing was performed on PBMCs from blood, taken on the day of vaccination. The TCR comes from a man aged 50 or older who received an inactivated influenza vaccine. This rearrangement joins TRBV6-1 to TRBJ1-2; D gene uncertain. The CDR3 sequence is CASKAGTVYGYTF. For the CDR3, the DNA is TGTGCCAGCAAAGCGGGTACGGTCTATGGCTACACCTTC.